This TCR beta chain was recovered during a study of T cells in Graves' hyperthyroidism and ophthalmopathy. Any patient presenting with uncontrolled infection, other autoimmune disease, pregnancy or lactation was left out. This clonotype has a count of ten or more. Germline lookup yields CDR1 SGHTA and CDR2 FQGNSA. The CDR3 contains 17 residues. The junction had 13 bases not matched to a gene; V was cut back by 5 bases and J by 3 bases. Amplification yielded TCR beta CDR3 regions, with RNA transcripts as the source. First-round RT-PCR of the TCR CDR3 relied on the HTBI primer set. From the multiplex PCR reads, TCRdb called clonotypes with MiXCR, one entry per CDR3 protein. Of roughly 350,000 distinct CDR3 sequences in the sample, about 14% are singletons; the top ten hold roughly a fifth.

The sequencing input was blood. V and J are TRBV7-2 and TRBJ1-1; TRBD1 agrees at 9 bases. This TCR was sampled from a woman aged 25 to 39 with Graves' ophthalmopathy. CDR3 nucleotide sequence: TGTGCCAGCAGCCCCGGGACAGGGACGTTTTTGGACACTGAAGCTTTCTTT. Its translation is CASSPGTGTFLDTEAFF.